This T cell receptor (beta chain) derives from a study of shared T cell receptors in the human thymus. TCRdb keeps only in-frame clones here, not all; method: immunoSEQ multiplex PCR. This sample has 650,000 to 950,000 clones; approximately 85% occur once, and the top ten carry 0.008% to 0.011%. The V and J ends lost 0 bases and 1 base respectively, with 20 bases between them. From germline, CDR1 is SGHRS and CDR2 YFSETQ. The CDR3 is made up of 20 amino acids. These data are also associated with another study on human thymus T cells. This second report adds: Healthy Finnish infants having corrective surgery for congenital heart defects served as donors. Thymic samples were excised during corrective heart operations. In thymic and blood repertoires alike, V and J usage looked biased. In unrelated individuals, thymic repertoires overlapped highly, according to related research.

Sequencing was done on a sample of thymocytes. The gene calls are TRBV5-1 and TRBJ1-6; weak D call: TRBD1 (5 bases). This clonotype was sampled from a girl under three years old with a congenital heart defect. The DNA of the CDR3 is TGCGCCAGCAGCTTGGATTCCCGTAGGGGAGGTTTATCCTATAATTCACCCCTCCACTTT. Its translation: CASSLDSRRGGLSYNSPLHF.